Each of the 30 T cell receptor beta chains below was sequenced from the same sample in a study of T cell changes during pregnancy in multiple sclerosis. Assay used: immunoSEQ multiplex PCR; TCRdb lists only in-frame clones, some missing. The sample includes some 40,000 clones, approximately 93% of them seen just once. This material consisted of CD8+ T cells from peripheral blood mononuclear cells, taken in the third trimester of pregnancy. Source of these receptors: a female donor with multiple sclerosis, enrolled in a pregnancy study.

This clone was seen a single time. The chain joins TRBV27 to TRBJ1-2; a weak D match, TRBD1 (5 bases). The CDR3 contains 14 residues. The germline V gene has CDR1 MNHEY and CDR2 SMNVEV (reference sequence). V lost 3 bases, J lost 8 bases, and 16 bases lay in between. The CDR3 nucleotides are TGTGCCAGCAGTTTTGTTGGGGCGGGGAACGGCTACACCTTC. Translation: CASSFVGAGNGYTF.

This chain uses TRBV19 with TRBJ2-7; D gene uncertain. V gave up 3 bases and J gave up 2 bases, with 8 bases separating them. Germline V gene lookup returns CDR1 LNHDA and CDR2 SQIVND (reference sequence). The CDR3 runs to 13 residues. The CDR3 is CASSMGQTYEQYF. In DNA form, the CDR3 reads TGTGCCAGTAGTATGGGCCAGACCTACGAGCAGTACTTC.

This clone was found once. The genes are TRBV29-1 and TRBJ1-1, with TRBD1 matching over 8 bases. The CDR3 has 13 residues. CDR1 and CDR2 (germline): SQVTM, ANQGSEA. J gave up 1 base and V 5 bases, and 3 bases lay outside the gene matches. The CDR3 coding sequence is TGCAGCGTTCCAGGGACAGGGAACACTGAAGCTTTCTTT. This encodes CSVPGTGNTEAFF.

The J gene is TRBJ1-5, the V gene TRBV2, with a possible D match to TRBD1 (5 bases). Trimming cost V 6 bases and J 4 bases, with 10 bases left between them. The CDR3 contains 13 residues. In germline, CDR1 is SNHLY, CDR2 FYNNEI. The CDR3 DNA follows: TGTGCCAGCAGATTGTCAGGGAATCAGCCCCAGCATTTT. Residues: CASRLSGNQPQHF.

The chain links TRBV6-5 to TRBJ1-5, with TRBD1 matching 8 bases. The germline V gene has CDR1 MNHEY and CDR2 SVGAGI. The V gene end was trimmed by 4 bases and the J gene end by 2 bases; junction bases not matched to a gene: 4. CDR3 size: 15 residues. The DNA of the CDR3 is TGTGCCAGCAGTTCCATGACAGGGGGCAATCAGCCCCAGCATTTT. As protein: CASSSMTGGNQPQHF.

The chain couples TRBV19 to TRBJ1-5, with 7 bases lining up with TRBD1. CDR1 and CDR2 (germline): LNHDA, SQIVND (reference sequence). V was pared by 10 bases and J by 3 bases, with 9 bases of the junction left unmatched. The CDR3 covers 14 residues. The CDR3 sequence: CATQLQGFNQPQHF. The CDR3 coding sequence is TGTGCCACCCAACTACAGGGGTTCAATCAGCCCCAGCATTTT. Full variable domain (outside the CDR3, taken from reference TRBV19 and TRBJ1-5): DGGITQSPKYLFRKEGQNVTLSCEQNLNHDAMYWYRQDPGQGLRLIYYSQIVNDFQKGDIAEGYSVSREKKESFPLTVTSAQKNPTAFYLCATQLQGFNQPQHFGDGTRLSIL.

The CDR3 spells CASSLMVRGMNTEAFF. In DNA form, the CDR3 reads TGTGCCAGCAGTTTAATGGTTCGGGGGATGAACACTGAAGCTTTCTTT. The V call is TRBV28, the J call TRBJ1-1; weak D call: TRBD1 (5 bases). The CDR3 sequence is 16 residues long. V gave up 2 bases and J gave up 0 bases, with 13 bases separating them. Germline lookup yields CDR1 MDHEN and CDR2 SYDVKM. Complete variable domain (other parts from reference TRBV28 and TRBJ1-1): DVKVTQSSRYLVKRTGEKVFLECVQDMDHENMFWYRQDPGLGLRLIYFSYDVKMKEKGDIPEGYSVSREKKERFSLILESASTNQTSMYLCASSLMVRGMNTEAFFGQGTRLTVV.

The genes are TRBV27 and TRBJ1-5, with D unclear. From germline, CDR1 is MNHEY and CDR2 SMNVEV (reference sequence). Deletions cut 6 bases from V and 0 bases from J, with 9 bases between. The CDR3 spans 14 residues. DNA for the CDR3: TGTGCCAGCAGGAGGGAATATAGCAATCAGCCCCAGCATTTT. Its protein is CASRREYSNQPQHF.

The chain combines TRBV30 with TRBJ1-1, with 7 bases aligning to TRBD1. In germline, CDR1 is GTSNPN, CDR2 SVGIG (reference sequence). V trimming: 6 bases; J trimming: 5 bases; junction bases outside the gene matches: 3. The length of the CDR3 is 11 residues. This CDR3 is CACHRGTEAFF. For the CDR3, the DNA is TGTGCCTGTCACAGGGGAACTGAAGCTTTCTTT.

The chain links TRBV5-5 to TRBJ2-2, with 8 nucleotides matching TRBD1. Unmatched junction bases numbered 1, after V lost 5 bases and J lost 1 base. The germline CDR1 and CDR2 sequences are SGHKS and YYEKEE (reference sequence). The CDR3 is 14 residues long. CDR3 protein: CASSGTGNTGELFF. CDR3 DNA sequence: TGTGCCAGCAGTGGGACAGGGAACACCGGGGAGCTGTTTTTT.

V and J are TRBV4-1 and TRBJ1-1, with 8 bases lining up with TRBD1. V shed 0 bases, J shed 3 bases, and the junction held 3 bases outside the gene matches. CDR1 is MGHRA, CDR2 YSYEKL, per germline. The CDR3 runs 15 residues. CDR3 protein: CASSQEPGGYTEAFF. As DNA, the CDR3 is TGCGCCAGCAGCCAAGAACCAGGGGGCTACACTGAAGCTTTCTTT.

J is TRBJ1-4 and V is TRBV13; D may be TRBD1 (6 bases). This CDR3 comprises 15 residues. The V gene's germline CDR1 is PRHDT and CDR2 FYEKMQ (reference sequence). Trimming stripped 6 bases from V and 6 bases from J, with 17 bases between. DNA of the CDR3: TGTGCCAGCAGGGACAGCCGTTACTCAGATGAAAAACTGTTTTTT. It encodes CASRDSRYSDEKLFF.

This clone was counted once. The rearrangement links TRBV19 to TRBJ1-2, with D perhaps TRBD1 (5 bases). Germline V gives CDR1 LNHDA, CDR2 SQIVND (reference sequence). The CDR3 loop spans 14 amino acids. V was pared by 7 bases and J by 5 bases, with 17 bases between. CDR3 in DNA: TGTGCCAGTACCCCCCATTGGGACTCTTATGGCTACACCTTC. It translates to CASTPHWDSYGYTF.

CDR3 DNA sequence: TGTGCCACCAGCAGCCCAGCGGGGGGTAGAACAGATACGCAGTATTTT. Translation: CATSSPAGGRTDTQYF. This rearrangement joins TRBV15 to TRBJ2-3, with 9 nucleotides matching TRBD2. CDR3 size: 16 residues. V gave up 3 bases and J gave up 3 bases; unmatched junction bases: 7. Germline CDR1 LNHNV, CDR2 YYDKDF (reference sequence). Based on the CDR3 plus reference TRBV15 and TRBJ2-3, the full variable domain is DAMVIQNPRYQVTQFGKPVTLSCSQTLNHNVMYWYQQKSSQAPKLLFHYYDKDFNNEADTPDNFQSRRPNTSFCFLDIRSPGLGDTAMYLCATSSPAGGRTDTQYFGPGTRLTVL.

The genes are TRBV19 and TRBJ1-2; D gene ambiguous. Germline values: CDR1 LNHDA, CDR2 SQIVND (reference sequence). The CDR3 runs to 14 residues. V was trimmed by 2 bases and J by 2 bases, leaving 9 bases between them. The CDR3 spells CASSIWQANYGYTF. The CDR3 nucleotides are TGTGCCAGTAGTATATGGCAGGCCAACTATGGCTACACCTTC.

The chain is built from TRBV14 and TRBJ2-1, with D perhaps TRBD2 (5 bases). Trimming took off 0 bases at V and 7 bases at J, with 13 bases between the two ends. Germline V gene lookup returns CDR1 SGHDN and CDR2 FVKESK. The CDR3 runs 15 residues. This CDR3 is CASSQDTREPNEQFF. CDR3 in DNA: TGTGCCAGCAGCCAAGATACCCGGGAACCGAATGAGCAGTTCTTC.

V gene TRBV27 combines with J gene TRBJ2-1, with 7 bases lining up with TRBD1. The ends lost 3 bases at V and 6 bases at J; junction bases unmatched: 5. This CDR3 is built from 14 residues. The V gene's germline CDR1 is MNHEY and CDR2 SMNVEV (reference sequence). The CDR3 reads CASSLRDSSNEQFF. The CDR3, as DNA: TGTGCCAGCAGTTTGAGGGACAGTTCCAATGAGCAGTTCTTC.

This sequence joins TRBV11-2 and TRBJ2-7; 7 positions match TRBD1. With 5 bases clipped from V and 2 bases from J, the junction kept 3 bases outside the gene matches. The length of the CDR3 is 13 residues. CDR1 is SGHAT and CDR2 is FQNNGV in the germline V gene. The CDR3 nucleotides read TGTGCCAGCAGCCTGACAGGGACCTACGAGCAGTACTTC. Its protein product is CASSLTGTYEQYF.

This chain links TRBV6-5 with TRBJ1-1; 7 positions match TRBD1. The CDR3 runs 12 residues. The V gene's germline CDR1 is MNHEY and CDR2 SVGAGI. Germline trimming cut 8 bases from V and 1 base from J; bases unmatched to any gene: 1. The CDR3 spells CASGQENTEAFF. The CDR3 DNA reads as TGTGCCAGCGGACAGGAGAACACTGAAGCTTTCTTT.

The chain has TRBV30 and TRBJ2-1, with D perhaps TRBD2 (5 bases). The V gene's germline CDR1 is GTSNPN and CDR2 SVGIG (reference sequence). The CDR3 loop spans 11 amino acids. Trimming removed 3 bases at V and 6 bases at J, with 6 bases between. The CDR3 DNA reads TGTGCCTGGAGAGAGGGCAATGAGCAGTTCTTC. It is translated as CAWREGNEQFF.

The chain links TRBV6-5 to TRBJ2-7; D call uncertain. Trimming shortened V by 6 bases and J by 3 bases, and 9 bases separated the two germline ends. The CDR3 sequence is 12 residues long. Germline V lookup: CDR1 MNHEY, CDR2 SVGAGI. The CDR3 sequence is CASSPNFYEQYF. CDR3 bases: TGTGCCAGCAGCCCGAACTTCTACGAGCAGTACTTC.

The chain links TRBV7-9 to TRBJ1-5; the D gene is possibly TRBD1 (6 bases). Trimming shortened V by 5 bases and J by 0 bases, and 11 bases separated the two germline ends. The CDR3 runs to 15 residues. CDR1 and CDR2 (germline): SEHNR, FQNEAQ (reference sequence). The CDR3 protein is CASSTGQISNQPQHF. Here the CDR3 DNA reads TGTGCCAGCAGCACCGGACAGATTAGCAATCAGCCCCAGCATTTT.

This clone was seen more than once but under ten times. V and J are TRBV6-1 and TRBJ1-5; a weak D match, TRBD1 (5 bases). CDR3 size: 15 residues. V dropped 9 bases and J dropped 0 bases, with 15 bases sitting between them. Germline CDR1 is MNHNS and CDR2 is SASEGT. CDR3: CASNPGSPSNQPQHF. CDR3 bases: TGTGCCAGTAACCCAGGGTCCCCTAGCAATCAGCCCCAGCATTTT.

The chain couples TRBV6-4 to TRBJ2-3; 12 bases fit TRBD2. This CDR3 has 15 amino acids. The germline CDR1 and CDR2 sequences are MRHNA and SNTAGT. V shed 5 bases, J shed 4 bases, and the junction held 4 bases outside the gene matches. The CDR3 is CASSLTSGGSDTQYF. The CDR3 DNA sequence: TGTGCCAGCAGTTTGACTAGCGGGGGATCAGATACGCAGTATTTT.

The chain is built from TRBV7-6 and TRBJ2-2; 8 bases line up with TRBD1. The junction had 8 bases not matched to a gene; V was cut back by 5 bases and J by 6 bases. The V gene's germline CDR1 is SGHVS and CDR2 FNYEAQ. The CDR3 loop spans 15 amino acids. This CDR3 reads CASSTRTGFSGELFF. CDR3 sequence (DNA): TGTGCCAGCAGCACGCGGACAGGGTTTTCCGGGGAGCTGTTTTTT.

The chain carries TRBV7-9 and TRBJ1-1; D is unclear. V lost 3 bases and J 3 bases, leaving 5 bases between the germline ends. Germline V gene data show CDR1 as SEHNR and CDR2 as FQNEAQ (reference sequence). The CDR3 loop spans 12 amino acids. The CDR3 DNA sequence: TGTGCCAGCAGCTTCGGGGACACTGAAGCTTTCTTT. Amino acids: CASSFGDTEAFF.

The rearrangement joins TRBV19 to TRBJ1-4; 9 bases line up with TRBD1. The CDR3 has 16 residues. V trimming: 1 base; J trimming: 6 bases; junction bases outside the gene matches: 6. Germline CDR1 and CDR2: LNHDA and SQIVND (reference sequence). CDR3 DNA: TGTGCCAGTAGTATAGCCCCGGGACAGGGAGATGAAAAACTGTTTTTT. Encoded protein: CASSIAPGQGDEKLFF. Based on the CDR3 plus reference TRBV19 and TRBJ1-4, the full variable domain is DGGITQSPKYLFRKEGQNVTLSCEQNLNHDAMYWYRQDPGQGLRLIYYSQIVNDFQKGDIAEGYSVSREKKESFPLTVTSAQKNPTAFYLCASSIAPGQGDEKLFFGSGTQLSVL.

This rearrangement joins TRBV5-1 to TRBJ2-3; the match to TRBD2 covers 7 bases. Germline lookup yields CDR1 SGHRS and CDR2 YFSETQ. This CDR3 contains 16 residues. The V and J ends lost 2 bases and 0 bases, in that order; junction bases with no gene match: 6. In DNA, the CDR3 is TGCGCCAGCAGCTTTGGGCTAGCGGAAAGCACAGATACGCAGTATTTT. This sequence encodes CASSFGLAESTDTQYF.

The chain combines TRBV13 with TRBJ1-2, with no clear D. The V gene's germline CDR1 is PRHDT and CDR2 FYEKMQ (reference sequence). V lost 0 bases to trimming and J lost 8 bases, with 13 bases between them. The CDR3 runs 14 residues. CDR3 DNA: TGTGCCAGCAGCTTAGGCCGGACTCCTAAGGGCTACACCTTC. The encoded protein is CASSLGRTPKGYTF. Complete variable domain (other parts from reference TRBV13 and TRBJ1-2): AAGVIQSPRHLIKEKRETATLKCYPIPRHDTVYWYQQGPGQDPQFLISFYEKMQSDKGSIPDRFSAQQFSDYHSELNMSSLELGDSALYFCASSLGRTPKGYTFGSGTRLTVV.

The CDR3 region is CASSEAWRLSNQPQHF. DNA for the CDR3: TGTGCCAGCAGTGAAGCGTGGCGGTTGAGCAATCAGCCCCAGCATTTT. This rearrangement joins TRBV6-1 to TRBJ1-5; D ambiguous. V lost 0 bases to trimming and J lost 1 base, with 10 bases between them. Germline V gene data show CDR1 as MNHNS and CDR2 as SASEGT. The CDR3 is 16 amino acids.